The 28 T cell receptor beta chains below come from one sample, sequenced in a study of T-cell reconstitution after alpha-beta-depleted transplantation in children. Molecular barcoding with unique molecular identifiers was used for the TCRbeta library. One entry per CDR3 protein results from TCRdb running MiXCR on the PCR reads. The sample lists about 130,000 distinct CDR3 sequences; more than 9.5% were seen once. Source: PBMCs, mostly from graft donor cells, taken 180 days after TCRalphabeta/CD19-depleted stem cell transplant. These receptors were collected from a girl in the first two years of life who had a stem cell transplant for combined immunodeficiency, so the T cells may come from the graft donor.

This chain links TRBV30 with TRBJ2-6, with TRBD1 matching 7 bases. Looked up from germline, CDR1 is GTSNPN and CDR2 is SVGIG (reference sequence). The CDR3 has 17 amino acids. The trim removed 6 bases at V and 4 bases at J, leaving 15 bases unmatched. The CDR3 bases are TGTGCCTGTCTTCGGGACAGCCCTTCATCCGGGGCCAACGTCCTGACTTTC. Translating it yields CACLRDSPSSGANVLTF.

The chain links TRBV7-2 to TRBJ1-6; D not resolved. Trimming pared 5 bases from V and 3 bases from J, leaving 8 bases between. The CDR3 is made up of 14 amino acids. The germline V gene has CDR1 SGHTA and CDR2 FQGNSA. The CDR3, as DNA: TGTGCCAGCAGCCCCGGAGGCTATAATTCACCCCTCCACTTT. As protein: CASSPGGYNSPLHF.

This clonotype came up a few times. The rearrangement joins TRBV13 to TRBJ2-7; 8 bases agree with TRBD2. Germline CDR1 reads PRHDT; CDR2 reads FYEKMQ (reference sequence). The junction had 6 bases not matched to a gene; V was cut back by 5 bases and J by 0 bases. The CDR3 totals 15 residues. The CDR3 nucleotides are TGTGCCAGCAGCCCGCGGGGGGCCCTCTCCTACGAGCAGTACTTC. This encodes CASSPRGALSYEQYF.

A few counts support this clonotype. The chain has TRBV7-2 and TRBJ2-3, with 7 bases that match TRBD2. The CDR3 loop spans 14 amino acids. The germline V gene encodes CDR1 SGHTA and CDR2 FQGNSA. The junction had 4 bases not matched to a gene; V was cut back by 5 bases and J by 2 bases. Here the CDR3 reads CASSPGLDTDTQYF. The DNA of the CDR3 is TGTGCCAGCAGCCCTGGACTAGACACAGATACGCAGTATTTT.

This clonotype was counted ten times or more. The rearrangement uses TRBV20-1 and TRBJ2-2; D may be TRBD1 (6 bases). V lost 1 base and J 5 bases, leaving 8 bases between the germline ends. Germline CDR1 DFQATT, CDR2 SNEGSKA (reference sequence). This CDR3 region has 13 residues. The CDR3 protein is CSARGGQTGELFF. In DNA, the CDR3 is TGCAGTGCTAGAGGGGGGCAGACCGGGGAGCTGTTTTTT.

This clonotype came up a few times. The chain carries TRBV20-1 and TRBJ2-7; 13 bases line up with TRBD2. The CDR3 runs to 17 residues. CDR1 is DFQATT and CDR2 is SNEGSKA in the germline V gene (reference sequence). The V and J ends lost 3 bases and 0 bases, in that order; junction bases with no gene match: 8. CDR3 residues: CSASLGLAGVLSYEQYF. The CDR3 DNA is TGCAGTGCTAGTCTTGGACTAGCGGGAGTCCTCTCCTACGAGCAGTACTTC.

This clonotype was detected only a few times. The chain combines TRBV12-3 or TRBV12-4 with TRBJ1-1; D is possibly TRBD1 (6 bases). The CDR3 contains 13 residues. Trimming took 7 bases from V and 5 from J, leaving 14 bases between them. The CDR3 DNA reads TGTGCCAGCATCCAGGACAGAGGAACTGAAGCTTTCTTT. Its translation: CASIQDRGTEAFF.

V is TRBV18 and J is TRBJ1-3; a possible D gene is TRBD1 (5 bases). Germline V gene sequence: CDR1 KGHSH, CDR2 LQKENI. Trimming removed 1 base at V and 2 bases at J, with 6 bases between. The CDR3 has 14 residues. CDR3 protein: CASSPRGAGNTIYF. Here the CDR3 DNA reads TGTGCCAGCTCACCACGAGGGGCTGGAAACACCATATATTTT.

Comments on this clonotype: This may be a read error: a much more frequent sequence differs by one nucleotide. The chain employs TRBV12-3 or TRBV12-4 and TRBJ2-3, with D hard to call. V shed 5 bases and J shed 1 base, with 19 bases lying between them. The CDR3 is 17 amino acids. CDR3 protein: CASSPGPYHHGTDTQYF. CDR3 sequence (DNA): TGTGCCAGCAGTCCCGGCCCCTACCATCATGGCACAGATACGCAGTATTTT.

The chain couples TRBV18 to TRBJ1-4; no definite D call. Trimming pared 2 bases from V and 6 bases from J, leaving 4 bases between. This CDR3 has 12 amino acids. CDR1 is KGHSH and CDR2 is LQKENI in the germline V gene. The chain's CDR3 is CASSPGDEKLFF. Written as DNA, the CDR3 is TGTGCCAGCTCACCAGGGGATGAAAAACTGTTTTTT.

The chain recombines TRBV20-1 with TRBJ2-5, with 10 bases fitting TRBD2. Germline V CDR1 and CDR2: DFQATT, SNEGSKA (reference sequence). The CDR3 loop spans 14 amino acids. V was pared by 3 bases and J by 9 bases, with 10 bases of the junction left unmatched. In DNA, the CDR3 is TGCAGTGCTAGTAACCTAGCGGGGGCCCGGGCCCAGTACTTC. It is translated as CSASNLAGARAQYF.

To note about this clonotype: A read error may be the cause here, since a much bigger clone is one base away. A read error is likely, as this CDR3 ends without the conserved phenylalanine or tryptophan. Here the CDR3 DNA reads TGCAGTGCTAGGCGGGGGGCCACAGATACGCAGTATTCT. Translating it yields CSARRGATDTQYS. The chain is built from TRBV20-1 and TRBJ2-3, with TRBD2 identical over 8 bases. The CDR3 totals 13 residues. From germline, CDR1 is DFQATT and CDR2 SNEGSKA (reference sequence). The junction had 1 base not matched to a gene; V was cut back by 3 bases and J by 2 bases.

The chain has TRBV19 and TRBJ2-7, with 11 bases lining up with TRBD1. The germline V gene encodes CDR1 LNHDA and CDR2 SQIVND (reference sequence). This CDR3 comprises 14 residues. V trimming: 3 bases; J trimming: 3 bases; junction bases outside the gene matches: 1. The CDR3, as DNA: TGTGCCAGTAGTATCGGGACAGGGGGCTACGAGCAGTACTTC. Protein: CASSIGTGGYEQYF.

V usage is TRBV20-1 and J usage is TRBJ2-7, with 8 nucleotides matching TRBD2. CDR3 length equals 15 residues. The germline V gene has CDR1 DFQATT and CDR2 SNEGSKA (reference sequence). V lost 1 base to trimming and J lost 4 bases; unmatched junction nucleotides: 9. CDR3 DNA sequence: TGCAGTGCTAGAGCGAGTAGCGGGGCTCCTTACGAGCAGTACTTC. This codes for CSARASSGAPYEQYF.

The V call is TRBV5-1, the J call TRBJ2-4; D gene uncertain. The CDR3 contains 12 residues. Looked up from germline, CDR1 is SGHRS and CDR2 is YFSETQ. Trimming took off 0 bases at V and 6 bases at J, with 4 bases between the two ends. This chain's CDR3 is CASSLVGNIQYF. Here the CDR3 DNA reads TGCGCCAGCAGCTTGGTCGGAAACATTCAGTACTTC.

The sample holds a few counts of this clonotype. The rearrangement joins TRBV6-5 to TRBJ1-2; D unclear. V was trimmed by 0 bases and J by 5 bases, leaving 7 bases between them. Germline CDR1 is MNHEY and CDR2 is SVGAGI. This CDR3 has 13 amino acids. CDR3 coding DNA: TGTGCCAGCAGTTACTCAGGGCTGTATGGCTACACCTTC. As protein: CASSYSGLYGYTF.

Only one count was recorded for this clonotype. The genes are TRBV20-1 and TRBJ2-7; 14 bases align to TRBD2. Germline V gene lookup returns CDR1 DFQATT and CDR2 SNEGSKA (reference sequence). The V segment lost 5 bases and the J segment 6 bases; nucleotides outside the gene matches: 9. The CDR3 is made up of 15 amino acids. Here the CDR3 DNA reads TGCAGTGCTTCAAGGACTAGCGGGGGGTTATCCGAGCAGTACTTC. Translated, it gives CSASRTSGGLSEQYF.

This clonotype was counted only a few times. The chain is built from TRBV15 and TRBJ2-5, with D tentatively TRBD1 (6 bases). The CDR3 has 16 amino acids. V shed 3 bases and J shed 0 bases, with 14 bases lying between them. Germline CDR1 and CDR2: LNHNV and YYDKDF (reference sequence). The CDR3 DNA follows: TGTGCCACCAGCAGCTACAGGGAAACCCACCAAGAGACCCAGTACTTC. Its protein product is CATSSYRETHQETQYF.

This clonotype was seen only a few times. The chain is built from TRBV7-2 and TRBJ2-7; no clear D. Germline V gives CDR1 SGHTA, CDR2 FQGNSA. V lost 5 bases, J lost 0 bases, and 11 bases lay in between. This CDR3 has 14 residues. The CDR3 is CASSRTVSSYEQYF. Written as DNA, the CDR3 is TGTGCCAGCAGCCGGACCGTTAGCTCCTACGAGCAGTACTTC.

A remark on this clonotype: A junction end diverges from the germline sequence, so it may reflect a read error. The CDR3 here is CASDSGMSGANGLTF. CDR3 coding DNA: TGTGCCTCCGATAGCGGGATGTCTGGGGCCAACGGCCTGACTTTC. V and J are TRBV10-3 and TRBJ2-6, with TRBD2 identical over 8 bases. CDR1 ENHRY and CDR2 SYGVKD come from the germline V gene. The CDR3 contains 15 residues.

This clonotype appeared a few times. The CDR3 DNA sequence: TGTGCCAGCAGTTTAGAGGCTAGCGGCTACAATGAGCAGTTCTTC. Translating gives CASSLEASGYNEQFF. V gene TRBV12-3 or TRBV12-4 combines with J gene TRBJ2-1, with 7 bases that match TRBD2. V lost 1 base to trimming and J lost 3 bases; unmatched junction nucleotides: 3. The CDR3 has 15 amino acids.

The chain is built from TRBV3-1 and TRBJ2-2; 8 nucleotides agree with TRBD2. The CDR3 runs 15 residues. J gave up 6 bases and V 2 bases, and 5 bases lay outside the gene matches. CDR1 is LGHDT and CDR2 is YNNKEL in the germline V gene (reference sequence). DNA for the CDR3: TGTGCCAGCAGCCAACAACCCGGGGGGGCCGGGGAGCTGTTTTTT. It is translated as CASSQQPGGAGELFF.

This rearrangement joins TRBV7-2 to TRBJ1-2, with 10 bases lining up with TRBD1. V was clipped by 0 bases and J by 11 bases; unmatched bases: 9. This CDR3 has 15 amino acids. Germline V gene sequence: CDR1 SGHTA, CDR2 FQGNSA. The CDR3 DNA reads TGTGCCAGCAGCTTAGCCCCGGGACAGGGGAAAGAGTACACCTTC. It is translated as CASSLAPGQGKEYTF.

This clonotype appeared a few times. This chain connects TRBV20-1 to TRBJ2-3; the match to TRBD2 covers 12 bases. V was pared by 5 bases and J by 4 bases, with 4 bases of the junction left unmatched. The CDR3 is 14 amino acids. The germline CDR1 and CDR2 sequences are DFQATT and SNEGSKA (reference sequence). CDR3 coding DNA: TGCAGTGCTGGTAGACTAGCGGGGGCAGATACGCAGTATTTT. It specifies CSAGRLAGADTQYF.

The V and J genes are TRBV5-1 and TRBJ2-7, with a tentative D call TRBD1 (6 bases). From germline, CDR1 is SGHRS and CDR2 YFSETQ. Trimming took 2 bases from V and 5 from J, leaving 17 bases between them. CDR3 length equals 15 residues. The CDR3 sequence: CASSFVDRETHEQYF. DNA of the CDR3: TGCGCCAGCAGCTTCGTGGACAGAGAGACGCACGAGCAGTACTTC.

A word on this clonotype: An end of the junction does not agree with germline; a read error may underlie this. The chain uses TRBV12-3 or TRBV12-4 and TRBJ1-1, with 10 bases that match TRBD1. The CDR3 is 15 residues long. This chain's CDR3 is CTSSSGQGVGTEAFF. For the CDR3, the DNA is TGTACCAGCAGTTCAGGACAGGGGGTCGGAACTGAAGCTTTCTTT.

The rearrangement uses TRBV20-1 and TRBJ2-2; the D is unclear. CDR1 and CDR2 (germline): DFQATT, SNEGSKA (reference sequence). The CDR3 contains 14 residues. V was clipped by 1 base and J by 0 bases, with 6 bases between them. The CDR3: CSARGGANTGELFF. DNA for the CDR3: TGCAGTGCTAGAGGTGGAGCGAACACCGGGGAGCTGTTTTTT.

This clonotype was seen more than once but under ten times. This chain links TRBV7-8 with TRBJ2-5; TRBD2 matches 7 bases. Looked up from germline, CDR1 is SGHVS and CDR2 is FQNEAQ. The CDR3 loop spans 14 amino acids. V trimming: 4 bases; J trimming: 5 bases; junction bases outside the gene matches: 7. This CDR3 reads CASSSALGGETQYF. The CDR3 DNA sequence: TGTGCCAGCAGCTCTGCCCTGGGGGGGGAGACCCAGTACTTC.